This TCR beta chain stems from a study of blood T cell repertoires in COVID-19 (dated by TCRdb to 2018 to 2021). With respect to the entire study: Collaborator samples came from the United States, Italy and Spain and covered acute and convalescent phases of COVID-19. The repertoires were released in a freely available public database meant as a resource for research on the immune response to SARS-CoV-2. The prospective study material was composed of cDNA or gDNA derived from T cells, B-cell-depleted T cells, or PBMCs. A de-identified subject ID, COVID-19 status, age in years and sex were almost always included in the sample metadata. The samples were drawn from the first 160 participants of the ongoing ImmuneRACE study and from 1,254 subjects provided by 6 global collaborators. Where available, HLA class I and class II types were obtained from metadata supplied by the sample provider rather than from assay-based typing. Deeply sampled blood TCRbeta repertoires from subjects exposed to, actively infected with, or recovered from COVID-19 were included in the dataset.

Compared with germline, V lacks 3 bases and J lacks 4 bases; bases without a gene match: 5. The germline V gene encodes CDR1 SGHAT and CDR2 FQNNGV. The CDR3, from cysteine to phenylalanine, totals 17 residues. Just the 51-base CDR3 DNA is kept, in frame starting at base 1. The collaborating institutions used their own protocols to collect whole blood in K2EDTA tubes. For TCRbeta analysis, collaborators shipped samples in one of three forms: frozen whole blood, isolated PBMCs, or DNA extracted from either of those sample types. Results and caveats for the whole study, not just this receptor: The amount of clinical and demographic metadata varied by source and participant and was provided uncurated.

Worth noting for this clone: Its antigen is still unknown. No much larger clone is present one base from it, and per-base qualities are unavailable.

TCRbeta CDR3 regions were amplified from genomic DNA using the immunoSEQ Assay, a bias-controlled multiplex PCR. Per the original workflow: Nucleated cell counts per sample were estimated from amplification of reference gene primers within the assay. Sequence reads were collapsed and filtered to measure the absolute abundance of every unique TCRbeta CDR3 rearrangement. For each sample, productive Simpson clonality was calculated as the square root of Simpson's diversity index over productive rearrangements. TCRdb retrieved this table from immuneACCESS and kept in-frame rearrangements only. Not all clones are present; in checked studies, unresolved V genes account for under half, and no reason is known for the remainder. V, J and clone size were drawn from that table, and D and trimming were deduced from the DNA. In all, the sample holds 150,000 to 200,000 clones, and approximately 79% of those were seen once. The ten most abundant clones make up 2.5% to 3.5% of the sample.

Material: peripheral blood. This sequence uses TRBV11-2 and TRBJ2-2, with 13 central nucleotides matching TRBD2. The TCR originated in an elderly woman with acute or convalescent COVID-19. This receptor carries the CDR3 CASSFPLAGGLTGELFF. The nucleotides are TGTGCCAGCAGCTTTCCACTAGCGGGAGGGCTCACCGGGGAGCTGTTTTTT.